This T cell receptor beta chain derives from a study of blood T cell repertoires in COVID-19. In the study overall: Acute and convalescent COVID-19 specimens originated in the United States, Italy and Spain. T cells, B-cell-depleted T cells, or PBMCs supplied cDNA or gDNA.

Trimming cost V 3 bases and J 3 bases; bases outside gene matches: 3. Looked up from germline, CDR1 is SGHRS and CDR2 is YFSETQ. The CDR3 is made up of 15 amino acids. Study processing details: Estimated nucleated cell counts came from reference gene primer amplification. The data were produced by immunoSEQ multiplex PCR, yet TCRdb's version contains in-frame clones alone and is incomplete. Clone size and the V and J calls come from that table; the DNA yielded D and trimming. The sample has roughly 120,000 clones; 87% are singletons. V gene TRBV5-1 combines with J gene TRBJ2-7; 13 positions match TRBD2. The receptor's source is a woman in her 70s with acute or convalescent COVID-19. The sequenced sample was peripheral blood. The CDR3, as DNA: TGCGCCAGCAGCTGGACTAGCGGGGGAGGCTACGAGCAGTACTTC. It is translated as CASSWTSGGGYEQYF.